What follows is one TCR beta chain and its context. This clone's antigen is unknown. Base qualities were left out, and no much larger clone turns up one base away. This sample is part of a study of vaccination and CD4 T cells after COVID-19 (dated by TCRdb to the early 2020s). Notes on the research overall: SARS-CoV-2 positivity had been established in the convalescent patients by nasal swab PCR, and mild disease was recorded in some 10 of these patients and severe disease in one. The convalescent cohort comprised six males and four females, including two Hispanic individuals, seven Caucasians, two Asians and one multiracial person. Two doses of either the Pfizer-BioNTech BNT162b2 vaccine (n=8) or the Moderna mRNA-1273 vaccine (n=2) were administered to participants. Post-COVID blood samples were collected from convalescent patients a median of around 100 days after diagnosis, with a range of about 30 to 161 days. The time from the second vaccine dose to post-vaccine blood sampling had a median of approximately 72 days and ranged from about 12 to 241 days. A few convalescent patients gave samples both early after vaccination (day 14) and late after vaccination (days 161 to 241). Culture stimuli were overlapping spike peptide pools from SARS-CoV-2 and from the common cold coronaviruses HCoV-NL63, HCoV-OC43 and HCoV-229E. Control cultures used a CEFX viral epitope pool as positive control, an HIV-1 Nef peptide pool as negative control, or no peptide. The spike-specific CD4+ TCR repertoire was compared before and after mRNA vaccination in nine to ten COVID-19 convalescent patients and a handful of infection-naive healthy vaccine recipients.

The V and J ends are trimmed by 5 bases and 6 bases, leaving 6 bases between them. The CDR3, cysteine through phenylalanine, is 11 amino acids long. Of the read, only the CDR3 DNA is kept; its 33 bases are in frame from base 1. CDR1 and CDR2 are read off the germline V gene as SNHLY and FYNNEI. The library was produced with PCR. TCR sequencing of DNA from cultured CD4+ T cells used the Oncomine TCR Beta short-read assay at the Johns Hopkins FTIC core. The QIAamp micro DNA kit was used to extract genomic DNA from the cultured CD4+ T cells. Oncomine TCR Beta libraries made from cultured CD4+ T cells were pooled using unique dual indexes and sequenced on an Illumina iSeq 100. The original pipeline was this. Non-productive sequences were removed, and CDR3s that did not start with C, did not end with F or W, or were shorter than 7 amino acids were discarded. Antigen-specific clonotypes were identified using the MANAFEST web application through comparison of peptide-stimulated wells with reference and other culture wells. For a clone to be called positive, the clone needed an FDR below 0.05, an odds ratio above 5, and a productive frequency above 0.1% in at least two of three replicate wells. Cross-reactive clonotypes were defined as significantly expanded in both SARS-CoV-2 spike wells and at least one common cold coronavirus spike condition. Levenshtein distances (stringdist) and unrooted phylogenetic trees (ape) in R version 3.6.1 were used to assess CDR3 homology. TCRdb's own reprocessing of the public reads used fastp at Q25 and MiXCR and kept productive beta chains. Rows with one shared CDR3 protein collapse into an entry with the most common genes and DNA. The authors' filters were not applied to this entry. The table for this sample lists about 25,000 distinct CDR3 sequences; less than 35% of them were counted only once. Together, the top ten hold under 8.5% of the sample.

This sample's time point label indicates: late sampling 161 to 241 days after vaccination in three convalescent patients. The intended sense of this specimen's treatment or condition label: roughly nine-day PBMC culture with coronavirus spike peptide pools or control peptides (ViraFEST assay). The ViraFEST assay was used in the study, in which antigen-specific T cells were expanded with peptide pools and expanded clonotypes were subsequently identified by TCR sequencing. The positive SARS-CoV-2 PCR tests of the convalescent patients were dated from March to December 2020, before the Alpha, Beta and Delta variants emerged in the United States. Each well held under 2.5 million PBMCs cultured in IMDM containing roughly 5.4% human AB serum and approximately 9.8 IU/ml IL-2, with about 9.4 ug/ml peptide pools added. Half of the culture medium was replaced with fresh IL-2-containing medium on days 3 and 7. Once the cells had been in culture for less than 11 days, the EasySep CD4+ T cell isolation kit was used to isolate CD4+ T cells by negative selection. Ficoll-Paque Plus gradient centrifugation was used to isolate PBMCs from whole blood, and the isolated PBMCs were then either used fresh or cryopreserved at -140C. Culture conditions were generally each tested in triplicate wells.

General conclusions and limits of the study: Of the vaccine-specific clones in convalescent patients, 304 of 307, or nearly all, reacted only to SARS-CoV-2 spike and did not cross-react with common cold coronaviruses. The study included relatively few convalescent patients and did not analyze early timepoints after natural infection. An increase in the median number of SARS-CoV-2-reactive clonotypes from 21 after infection to roughly 39 after vaccination was observed, but the change was not found to be significant. Among convalescent patients, a median about 87% of the SARS-CoV-2-reactive clones seen after vaccination appeared only after vaccination, which suggests priming specific to the vaccine.

The sequence is built from TRBV2 and TRBJ2-3, with the D gene not confidently named. The TCR was taken from a human donor who had recovered from COVID-19. This material consisted of CD4+ T cells from blood, cultured in vitro, taken about 7 months after SARS-CoV-2 vaccination. The nucleotides are TGTGCCAGCAGTTACACGGATACGCAGTATTTT. Protein translation: CASSYTDTQYF.